Described below is a single TCR beta chain sequence and its context. The table came from immunoSEQ multiplex PCR; TCRdb's copy has only in-frame clones and leaves some out. The sample contains 250,000 to 350,000 clones, approximately 90% of which appear only once. This CDR3 comprises 12 residues. From germline, CDR1 is SGHTA and CDR2 FQGNSA. Trimming took 2 bases from V and 2 from J, leaving 4 bases between them. This sample stems from a study of blood T cell repertoires in COVID-19. Across the study: Sources were T cells, B-cell-depleted T cells, or PBMCs; the material itself was cDNA or gDNA.

The sample was peripheral blood. The chain has TRBV7-2 and TRBJ2-7; D is unresolved. This sequence originates from a woman between 50 and 59 years old who had recovered from COVID-19. The CDR3 sequence is CASSLSAYEQYF. The CDR3 coding sequence is TGTGCCAGCAGCTTATCTGCCTACGAGCAGTACTTC.